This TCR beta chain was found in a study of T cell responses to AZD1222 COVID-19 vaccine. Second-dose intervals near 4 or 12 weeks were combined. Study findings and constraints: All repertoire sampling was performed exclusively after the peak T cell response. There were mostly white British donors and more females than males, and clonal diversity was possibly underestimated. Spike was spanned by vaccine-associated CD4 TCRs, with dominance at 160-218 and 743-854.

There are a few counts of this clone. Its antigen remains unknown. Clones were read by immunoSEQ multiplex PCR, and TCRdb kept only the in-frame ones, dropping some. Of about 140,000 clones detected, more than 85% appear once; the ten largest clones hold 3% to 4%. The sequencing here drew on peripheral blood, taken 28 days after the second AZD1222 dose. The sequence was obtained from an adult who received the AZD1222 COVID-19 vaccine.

CDR3 nucleotides: TGCAGTGCTAGTTCACCTCCCCCCAGCAAAGACTACGAGCAGTACTTC. This codes for CSASSPPPSKDYEQYF. The chain joins TRBV20-1 to TRBJ2-7; no clear D. Trimming cost V 3 bases and J 3 bases, with 21 bases left between them. The CDR3 runs to 16 residues. Per germline, CDR1 DFQATT and CDR2 SNEGSKA (reference sequence).